A single sample is the source of the 26 T cell receptor beta chains below, sequenced in a study of blood T cell repertoires in COVID-19. TCRdb keeps only in-frame clones here, not all; method: immunoSEQ multiplex PCR. The sample includes about 100,000 clones, around four fifths of them seen just once. Sequencing input: peripheral blood. All receptors come from a woman aged 70-85 years with acute or convalescent COVID-19.

The rearrangement links TRBV18 to TRBJ1-6; weak D call: TRBD1 (5 bases). V lost 2 bases, J lost 7 bases, and 12 bases lay in between. From germline, CDR1 is KGHSH and CDR2 LQKENI. The CDR3 has 15 residues. CDR3 sequence: CASSPRQGTNSPLHF. The CDR3 bases are TGTGCCAGCTCACCAAGGCAGGGAACCAATTCACCCCTCCACTTT. The variable domain in full, completed from reference TRBV18 and TRBJ1-6, reads NAGVMQNPRHLVRRRGQEARLRCSPMKGHSHVYWYRQLPEEGLKFMVYLQKENIIDESGMPKERFSAEFPKEGPSILRIQQVVRGDSAAYFCASSPRQGTNSPLHFGNGTRLTVT.

V usage is TRBV18 and J usage is TRBJ2-7; the match to TRBD1 covers 9 bases. J was trimmed by 5 bases and V by 4 bases; bases with no gene match: 12. The germline CDR1 and CDR2 sequences are KGHSH and LQKENI. The CDR3 covers 16 residues. The CDR3 loop is CASSLRPGQGFDEQYV. For the CDR3, the DNA is TGTGCCAGCTCACTAAGACCGGGACAGGGATTCGACGAGCAGTACGTC.

The rearrangement uses TRBV19 and TRBJ1-1, with 9 positions matching TRBD1. With V trimmed by 6 bases and J by 1 base, 6 bases remained unmatched. The germline gives CDR1 LNHDA, CDR2 SQIVND (reference sequence). This CDR3 is built from 15 residues. The CDR3 is CASSPQGARNTEAFF. For the CDR3, the DNA is TGTGCCAGTAGCCCACAGGGGGCGCGGAACACTGAAGCTTTCTTT.

This chain connects TRBV29-1 to TRBJ1-5; D remains ambiguous. The germline V and J ends were trimmed by 5 bases and 2 bases, with 13 bases remaining between them. The CDR3 sequence is 14 residues long. Germline loops: CDR1 SQVTM, CDR2 ANQGSEA. DNA of the CDR3: TGCAGCGTTATAATGGCGGGAGGCAATCAGCCCCAGCATTTT. Amino acids: CSVIMAGGNQPQHF.

This rearrangement joins TRBV27 to TRBJ1-5, with D perhaps TRBD1 (5 bases). CDR1 MNHEY and CDR2 SMNVEV come from the germline V gene (reference sequence). The germline V and J ends were trimmed by 6 bases and 0 bases, with 9 bases remaining between them. The CDR3 spans 14 residues. CDR3 nucleotide sequence: TGTGCCAGCAGCGCAGGGTATAGCAATCAGCCCCAGCATTTT. It specifies CASSAGYSNQPQHF.

J is TRBJ1-1 and V is TRBV9, with D possibly being TRBD1 (5 bases). The CDR3 is made up of 14 amino acids. Trimming left V 4 bases short and J 6 bases short, with 16 bases between. Germline V lookup: CDR1 SGDLS, CDR2 YYNGEE. The CDR3 sequence: CASSPRGGSAEAFF. Here the CDR3 DNA reads TGTGCCAGCAGCCCCCGCGGGGGGTCGGCTGAAGCTTTCTTT.

This clone was seen once. The rearrangement joins TRBV25-1 to TRBJ1-5; 9 bases agree with TRBD1. J lost 4 bases, V lost 8 bases, and 12 bases had no gene match. Germline V gives CDR1 MGHDK, CDR2 SYGVNS. This CDR3 spans 16 amino acids. The CDR3 nucleotides are TGTGCCAGCGGCGGTGGTCCGGGACAGGGTAATCAGCCCCAGCATTTT. It is translated as CASGGGPGQGNQPQHF.

The V call is TRBV5-1, the J call TRBJ1-3; no clear D. The CDR3 spans 15 residues. V was clipped by 4 bases and J by 0 bases, with 11 bases between them. In germline, CDR1 is SGHRS, CDR2 YFSETQ. CDR3 DNA sequence: TGCGCCAGCAGCACCCAGCCGGGCTCTGGAAACACCATATATTTT. It specifies CASSTQPGSGNTIYF.

The rearrangement links TRBV18 to TRBJ1-1; no definite D call. Trimming took off 4 bases at V and 3 bases at J, with 9 bases between the two ends. There are 13 residues in the CDR3. In germline, CDR1 is KGHSH, CDR2 LQKENI. The CDR3 spells CASSRREDTEAFF. The CDR3 DNA reads TGTGCCAGCTCACGGAGAGAGGACACTGAAGCTTTCTTT. Full variable domain (rest looked up from reference TRBV18 and TRBJ1-1): NAGVMQNPRHLVRRRGQEARLRCSPMKGHSHVYWYRQLPEEGLKFMVYLQKENIIDESGMPKERFSAEFPKEGPSILRIQQVVRGDSAAYFCASSRREDTEAFFGQGTRLTVV.

The chain joins TRBV5-5 to TRBJ1-5; D unresolved. V lost 4 bases and J lost 3, with 11 bases in between. The CDR3 totals 14 residues. Germline values: CDR1 SGHKS, CDR2 YYEKEE (reference sequence). DNA of the CDR3: TGTGCCAGCAGCCCCCGGGAACCCAATCAGCCCCAGCATTTT. Its protein product is CASSPREPNQPQHF.

In its sample, this clone was seen once. This sequence joins TRBV29-1 and TRBJ2-3; 8 nucleotides line up with TRBD1. Germline V gives CDR1 SQVTM, CDR2 ANQGSEA. V lost 4 bases, J lost 3 bases, and 3 bases stayed unmatched. The CDR3 runs to 13 residues. The CDR3 region is CSVAQGGTDTQYF. CDR3 bases: TGCAGCGTTGCACAGGGGGGTACAGATACGCAGTATTTT.

The chain couples TRBV25-1 to TRBJ2-3, with TRBD1 matching over 7 bases. The length of the CDR3 is 16 residues. Germline loops: CDR1 MGHDK, CDR2 SYGVNS. V trimming: 4 bases; J trimming: 0 bases; junction bases outside the gene matches: 7. The CDR3 nucleotides read TGTGCCAGCAGTGGCTTAGACAGGGCTAGCACAGATACGCAGTATTTT. Protein sequence: CASSGLDRASTDTQYF.

The chain carries TRBV5-4 and TRBJ2-2, with 8 bases lining up with TRBD2. The J segment lost 0 bases and the V segment lost 6 bases, leaving 10 bases of the junction unmatched. CDR3 size: 17 residues. Germline lookup yields CDR1 SGHNT and CDR2 YYREEE (reference sequence). The CDR3 nucleotides read TGTGCCAGCAAGGCTGGACTAGCTGCTACGAACACCGGGGAGCTGTTTTTT. This gives the protein CASKAGLAATNTGELFF.

The chain combines TRBV29-1 with TRBJ2-7, with 9 nucleotides matching TRBD1. The germline gives CDR1 SQVTM, CDR2 ANQGSEA. J was trimmed by 1 base and V by 4 bases; bases with no gene match: 2. The CDR3 is 13 residues long. The CDR3 DNA reads TGCAGCGTTGGAGGGACAGGGTCCTACGAGCAGTACTTC. Its protein product is CSVGGTGSYEQYF.

In this sample, this clone turned up a few times. This sequence joins TRBV2 and TRBJ1-2; 9 bases fit TRBD1. The CDR3 contains 13 residues. Germline CDR1 and CDR2: SNHLY and FYNNEI. The J segment lost 0 bases and the V segment lost 9 bases, leaving 2 bases of the junction unmatched. The CDR3 loop reads CASRDRANYGYTF. The CDR3 nucleotides are TGTGCCAGTAGGGACAGGGCTAACTATGGCTACACCTTC.

The V gene is TRBV29-1, the J gene TRBJ1-2, with 8 bases matching TRBD1. After removal of 6 bases from V and 4 bases from J, the junction contained 10 bases not matched to a gene. Germline values: CDR1 SQVTM, CDR2 ANQGSEA. This CDR3 has 14 amino acids. The CDR3 coding sequence is TGCAGCGTGGAGGGACAGGCAGAGAGCTATGGCTACACCTTC. Its protein product is CSVEGQAESYGYTF.

The sample holds a few counts of this clone. In DNA form, the CDR3 reads TGCGCCAGCAGCTTAATTAGCGGGGGGGAAGAGACCCAGTACTTC. It codes for CASSLISGGEETQYF. J is TRBJ2-5 and V is TRBV5-1; 11 bases agree with TRBD2. With 2 bases clipped from V and 3 bases from J, the junction kept 3 bases outside the gene matches. Per germline, CDR1 SGHRS and CDR2 YFSETQ. The CDR3 runs 15 residues.

This clone turned up a few times. V usage is TRBV27 and J usage is TRBJ1-4; tentatively, D is TRBD1 (5 bases). There are 14 residues in the CDR3. The V end was cut by 5 bases, the J end by 9 bases, with 16 bases between. In germline, CDR1 is MNHEY, CDR2 SMNVEV (reference sequence). The CDR3 nucleotides read TGTGCCAGCAGTCCTTCGCAGGGTAGGAAAAAACTGTTTTTT. Translation: CASSPSQGRKKLFF.

V is TRBV9 and J is TRBJ1-1; TRBD1 might be the D (6 bases). The CDR3 length is 14 residues. The V and J ends lost 4 bases and 0 bases respectively, with 10 bases between them. Germline lookup yields CDR1 SGDLS and CDR2 YYNGEE. The DNA for the CDR3 is TGTGCCAGCAGCCCAACAGGGTTGAACACTGAAGCTTTCTTT. It encodes CASSPTGLNTEAFF.

The chain links TRBV3-1 (or the pseudogene TRBV3-2) to TRBJ2-3, with D possibly matching TRBD2 (5 bases). Trimming shortened V by 4 bases and J by 6 bases, and 14 bases separated the two germline ends. Germline V gives CDR1 LGHDT, CDR2 YNNKEL (reference sequence). The CDR3 sequence is 14 residues long. The CDR3 loop reads CASSPQGSEDTQYF. The CDR3 DNA reads TGTGCCAGCAGCCCCCAAGGGAGCGAGGATACGCAGTATTTT.

This clone has just a few counts. This chain uses TRBV4-2 with TRBJ1-1, with 7 nucleotides matching TRBD1. This CDR3 has 15 amino acids. J gave up 1 base and V 0 bases, and 2 bases lay outside the gene matches. Germline assignment: CDR1 LGHNA and CDR2 YNFKEQ. CDR3 sequence reads: CASSQEGQWNTEAFF. The CDR3 DNA reads as TGTGCCAGCAGCCAAGAGGGACAGTGGAACACTGAAGCTTTCTTT.

V usage is TRBV5-6 and J usage is TRBJ1-4, with no clear D. The V end lost 4 bases, the J end lost 8 bases, and 6 bases lay between the germline ends. The CDR3 totals 11 residues. The germline V gene has CDR1 SGHDT and CDR2 YYEEEE. The CDR3 DNA follows: TGTGCCAGCAGCCGCGGCGAAAAACTGTTTTTT. This translates into CASSRGEKLFF.

This chain joins TRBV6-5 and TRBJ1-2; 10 nucleotides agree with TRBD1. The CDR3 has 14 amino acids. V was pared by 6 bases and J by 2 bases, with 3 bases of the junction left unmatched. Germline CDR1 MNHEY, CDR2 SVGAGI. The CDR3 sequence is CASRRGQGNYGYTF. DNA of the CDR3: TGTGCCAGCAGGAGGGGACAGGGGAACTATGGCTACACCTTC.

This chain connects TRBV7-2 to TRBJ1-5; possible D gene TRBD1, 5 bases. Germline loops: CDR1 SGHTA, CDR2 FQGNSA. V was shortened by 1 base and J by 4 bases, with 5 bases between the two germline ends. The CDR3 covers 13 residues. The CDR3 nucleotides read TGTGCCAGCAGCTTAGACAGGAATCAGCCCCAGCATTTT. It yields the protein CASSLDRNQPQHF.

This rearrangement joins TRBV19 to TRBJ2-2; 7 positions agree with TRBD1. Per germline, CDR1 LNHDA and CDR2 SQIVND (reference sequence). This CDR3 has 15 residues. The V segment lost 0 bases and the J segment 6 bases; nucleotides outside the gene matches: 4. CDR3 bases: TGTGCCAGTAGTATAGAACAGGGGTCTCCCGGGGAGCTGTTTTTT. The encoded protein is CASSIEQGSPGELFF.

The V gene is TRBV7-2, the J gene TRBJ1-1, with 7 bases matching TRBD1. The CDR3 has 15 residues. V was clipped by 5 bases and J by 6 bases; unmatched bases: 12. Germline loops: CDR1 SGHTA, CDR2 FQGNSA. CDR3 bases: TGTGCCAGCAGCAACGGACAGGTATGGAGCGCTGAAGCTTTCTTT. This translates into CASSNGQVWSAEAFF.